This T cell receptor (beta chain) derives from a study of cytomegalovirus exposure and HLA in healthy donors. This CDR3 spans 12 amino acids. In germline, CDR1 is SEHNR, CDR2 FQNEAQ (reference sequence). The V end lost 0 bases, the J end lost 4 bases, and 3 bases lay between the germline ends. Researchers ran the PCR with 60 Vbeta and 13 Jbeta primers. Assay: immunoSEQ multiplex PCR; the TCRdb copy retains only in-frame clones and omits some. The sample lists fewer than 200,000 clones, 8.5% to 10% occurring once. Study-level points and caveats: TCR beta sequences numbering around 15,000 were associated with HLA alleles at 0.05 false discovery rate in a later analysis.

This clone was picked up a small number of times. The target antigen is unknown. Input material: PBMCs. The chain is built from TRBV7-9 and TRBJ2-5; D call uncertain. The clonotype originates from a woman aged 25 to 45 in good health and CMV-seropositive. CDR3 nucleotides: TGTGCCAGCAGCTTAGCGCGAGAGACCCAGTACTTC. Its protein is CASSLARETQYF.